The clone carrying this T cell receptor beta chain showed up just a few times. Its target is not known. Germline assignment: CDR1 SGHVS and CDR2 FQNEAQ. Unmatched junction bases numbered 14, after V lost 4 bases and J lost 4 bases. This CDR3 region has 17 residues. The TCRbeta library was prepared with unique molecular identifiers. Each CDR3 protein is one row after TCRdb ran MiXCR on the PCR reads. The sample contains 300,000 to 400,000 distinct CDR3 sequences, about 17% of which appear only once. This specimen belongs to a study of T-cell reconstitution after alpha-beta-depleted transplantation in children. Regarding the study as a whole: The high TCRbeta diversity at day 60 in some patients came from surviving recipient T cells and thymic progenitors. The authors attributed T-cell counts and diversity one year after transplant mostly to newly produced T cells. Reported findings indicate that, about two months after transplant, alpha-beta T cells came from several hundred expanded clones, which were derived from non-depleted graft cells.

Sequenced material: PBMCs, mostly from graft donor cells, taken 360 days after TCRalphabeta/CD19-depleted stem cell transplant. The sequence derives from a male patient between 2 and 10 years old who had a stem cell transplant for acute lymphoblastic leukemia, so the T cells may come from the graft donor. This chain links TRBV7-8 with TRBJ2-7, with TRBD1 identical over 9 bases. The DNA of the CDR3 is TGTGCCAGCAGCTCTCACAGATTTTCACAGGGGGCATACGAGCAGTACTTC. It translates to CASSSHRFSQGAYEQYF.